This entry lists 2 T cell receptor beta chains sequenced from one sample in a study of cytotoxic CD8 clonotypes in ibrutinib-treated CLL (TCRdb year 2021). Libraries were prepared through the immunoSEQ multiplex PCR assay. Entries here come from immuneACCESS through TCRdb and include only in-frame sequences with V and J called. Some clones fail to appear in such tables; in the studies checked, an unresolved V gene covers under half of the shortfall, and the cause of the remainder is unknown. The sample table shows some 85,000 clones, and around 77% are seen once. 20% to 25% of the sample lies in the top ten. The time point label on this specimen signifies: roughly 2 years on ibrutinib. Material: PBMCs, obtained after 24 months of ibrutinib treatment. These receptors all come from a human donor with chronic lymphocytic leukemia.

The rearrangement joins TRBV6-5 to TRBJ2-7, with 11 positions matching TRBD1. The CDR3 has 15 amino acids. Trimming took 2 bases from V and 6 from J; bases not matched to a gene: 6. CDR1 MNHEY and CDR2 SVGAGI come from the germline V gene. The CDR3, as DNA: TGTGCCAGCAGTTACAGCCGGGACAGGGGGGCCGAGCAGTACTTC. Protein sequence: CASSYSRDRGAEQYF.

This clone was counted a few times. This chain joins TRBV4-1 and TRBJ2-1, with 10 bases that match TRBD2. The V gene end was trimmed by 10 bases and the J gene end by 6 bases; junction bases not matched to a gene: 9. Germline values: CDR1 MGHRA, CDR2 YSYEKL. The CDR3 consists of 14 residues. CDR3 nucleotide sequence: TGCGCCACCCTGCAAGCGGGAGGGGGCAATGAGCAGTTCTTC. As protein: CATLQAGGGNEQFF.